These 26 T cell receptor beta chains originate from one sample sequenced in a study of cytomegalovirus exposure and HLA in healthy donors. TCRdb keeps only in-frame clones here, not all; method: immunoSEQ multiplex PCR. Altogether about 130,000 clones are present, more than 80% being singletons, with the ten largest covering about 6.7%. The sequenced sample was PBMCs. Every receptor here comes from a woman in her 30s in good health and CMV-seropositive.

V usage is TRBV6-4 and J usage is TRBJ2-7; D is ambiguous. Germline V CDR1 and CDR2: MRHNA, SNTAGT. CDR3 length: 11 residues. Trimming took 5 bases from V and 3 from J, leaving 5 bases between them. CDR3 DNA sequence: TGTGCCAGCAGTCCTAACTACGAGCAGTACTTC. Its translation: CASSPNYEQYF.

Written as DNA, the CDR3 is TGCGCCAGCAGCTTGGCGGGACAATCCTACGAGCAGTACTTC. This sequence encodes CASSLAGQSYEQYF. The rearrangement uses TRBV5-1 and TRBJ2-7; possible D gene TRBD1, 6 bases. Germline values: CDR1 SGHRS, CDR2 YFSETQ. The V and J ends lost 0 bases and 1 base respectively, with 8 bases between them. The CDR3 is made up of 14 amino acids.

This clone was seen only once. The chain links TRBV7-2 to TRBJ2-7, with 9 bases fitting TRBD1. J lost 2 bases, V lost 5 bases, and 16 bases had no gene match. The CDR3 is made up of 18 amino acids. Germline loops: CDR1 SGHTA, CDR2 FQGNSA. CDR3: CASSPLGVSGQGTYEQYF. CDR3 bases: TGTGCCAGCAGCCCTCTTGGGGTCTCGGGACAGGGCACCTACGAGCAGTACTTC. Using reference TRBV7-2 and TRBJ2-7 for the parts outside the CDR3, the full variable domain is GAGVSQSPSNKVTEKGKDVELRCDPISGHTALYWYRQSLGQGLEFLIYFQGNSAPDKSGLPSDRFSAERTGGSVSTLTIQRTQQEDSAVYLCASSPLGVSGQGTYEQYFGPGTRLTVT.

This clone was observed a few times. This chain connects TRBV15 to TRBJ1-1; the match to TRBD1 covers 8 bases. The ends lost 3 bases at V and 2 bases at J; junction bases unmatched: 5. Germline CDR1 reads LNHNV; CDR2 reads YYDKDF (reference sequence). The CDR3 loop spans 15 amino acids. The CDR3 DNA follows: TGTGCCACCAGCAGGACTGCAGGGGGCAACACTGAAGCTTTCTTT. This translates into CATSRTAGGNTEAFF.

The chain's CDR3 is CASSFSTIYEQYF. DNA for the CDR3: TGTGCCAGCAGTTTCAGTACAATCTACGAGCAGTACTTC. The V call is TRBV6-1, the J call TRBJ2-7; D ambiguous. The germline V gene encodes CDR1 MNHNS and CDR2 SASEGT. This CDR3 region has 13 residues. V lost 5 bases to trimming and J lost 3 bases, with 11 bases between them.

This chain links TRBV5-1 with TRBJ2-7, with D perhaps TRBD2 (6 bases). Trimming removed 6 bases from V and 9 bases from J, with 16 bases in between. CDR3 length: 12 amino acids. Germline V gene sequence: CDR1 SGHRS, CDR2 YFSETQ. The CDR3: CASIGSSGTQYF. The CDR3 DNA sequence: TGCGCCAGCATAGGAAGTAGCGGCACGCAGTACTTC.

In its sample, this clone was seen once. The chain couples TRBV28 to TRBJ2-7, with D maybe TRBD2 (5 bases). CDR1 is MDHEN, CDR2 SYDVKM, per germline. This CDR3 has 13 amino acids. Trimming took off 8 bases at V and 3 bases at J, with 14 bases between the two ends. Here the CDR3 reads CASHAGFRYEQYF. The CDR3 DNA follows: TGTGCCAGCCACGCGGGTTTCCGCTACGAGCAGTACTTC.

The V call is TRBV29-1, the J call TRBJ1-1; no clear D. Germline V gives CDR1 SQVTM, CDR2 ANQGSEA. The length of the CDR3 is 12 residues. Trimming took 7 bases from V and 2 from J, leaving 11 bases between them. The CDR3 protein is CSAQAINTEAFF. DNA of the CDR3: TGCAGCGCCCAGGCCATCAACACTGAAGCTTTCTTT.

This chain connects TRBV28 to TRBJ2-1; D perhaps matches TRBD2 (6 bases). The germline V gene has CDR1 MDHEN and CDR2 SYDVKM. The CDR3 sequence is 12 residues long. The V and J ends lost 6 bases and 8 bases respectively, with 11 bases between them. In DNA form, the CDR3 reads TGTGCCAGCAGCTCCGGGACTCATGAGCAGTTCTTC. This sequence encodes CASSSGTHEQFF.

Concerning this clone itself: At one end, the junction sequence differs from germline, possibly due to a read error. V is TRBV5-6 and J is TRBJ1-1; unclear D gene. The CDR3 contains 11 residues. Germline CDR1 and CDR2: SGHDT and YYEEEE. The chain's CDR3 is CASSLGLTSVF. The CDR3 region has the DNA TGTGCCAGCAGCTTGGGACTTACCTCGGTCTTT.

The CDR3 protein is CASSESGARGYTF. CDR3 DNA sequence: TGTGCCAGCAGTGAGTCAGGGGCGCGAGGCTACACCTTC. The chain has TRBV2 and TRBJ1-2, with D possibly matching TRBD1 (6 bases). Trimming left V 3 bases short and J 8 bases short, with 13 bases between. Germline lookup yields CDR1 SNHLY and CDR2 FYNNEI. The CDR3 is 13 residues long. The whole variable domain, filled in from reference TRBV2 and TRBJ1-2, reads EPEVTQTPSHQVTQMGQEVILRCVPISNHLYFYWYRQILGQKVEFLVSFYNNEISEKSEIFDDQFSVERPDGSNFTLKIRSTKLEDSAMYFCASSESGARGYTFGSGTRLTVV.

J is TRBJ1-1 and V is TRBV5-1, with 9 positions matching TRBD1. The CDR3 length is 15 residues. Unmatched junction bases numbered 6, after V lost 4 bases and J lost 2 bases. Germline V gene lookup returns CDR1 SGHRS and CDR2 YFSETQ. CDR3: CASSTRQGVNTEAFF. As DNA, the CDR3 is TGCGCCAGCAGCACTAGACAGGGGGTAAACACTGAAGCTTTCTTT.

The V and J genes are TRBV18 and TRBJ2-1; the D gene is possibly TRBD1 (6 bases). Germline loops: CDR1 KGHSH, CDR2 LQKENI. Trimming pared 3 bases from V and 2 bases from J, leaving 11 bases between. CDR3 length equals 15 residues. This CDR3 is CASSPSTGAYNEQFF. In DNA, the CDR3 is TGTGCCAGCTCACCGTCGACAGGAGCCTACAATGAGCAGTTCTTC.

Written as DNA, the CDR3 is TGCAGCGTCCTGGGGACAGCGACAGATACGCAGTATTTT. This encodes CSVLGTATDTQYF. The chain carries TRBV29-1 and TRBJ2-3; 7 bases are a match to TRBD1. The CDR3 is made up of 13 amino acids. Looked up from germline, CDR1 is SQVTM and CDR2 is ANQGSEA. V dropped 6 bases and J dropped 3; count of bases not matched to a gene: 6.

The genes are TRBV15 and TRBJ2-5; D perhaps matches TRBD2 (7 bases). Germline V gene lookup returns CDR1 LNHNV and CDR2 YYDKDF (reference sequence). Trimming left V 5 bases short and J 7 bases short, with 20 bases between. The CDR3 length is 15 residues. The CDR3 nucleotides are TGTGCCACCAGCGCCTTCGGCGGGGGCGAGGGGACCCAGTACTTC. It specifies CATSAFGGGEGTQYF. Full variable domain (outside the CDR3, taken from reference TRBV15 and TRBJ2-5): DAMVIQNPRYQVTQFGKPVTLSCSQTLNHNVMYWYQQKSSQAPKLLFHYYDKDFNNEADTPDNFQSRRPNTSFCFLDIRSPGLGDTAMYLCATSAFGGGEGTQYFGPGTRLLVL.

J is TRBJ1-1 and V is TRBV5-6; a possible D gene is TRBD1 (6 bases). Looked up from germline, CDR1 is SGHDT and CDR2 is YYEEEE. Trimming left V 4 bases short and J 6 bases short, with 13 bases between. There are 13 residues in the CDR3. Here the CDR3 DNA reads TGTGCCAGCAGCGGACGGGGGGCCCCTGAAGCTTTCTTT. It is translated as CASSGRGAPEAFF.

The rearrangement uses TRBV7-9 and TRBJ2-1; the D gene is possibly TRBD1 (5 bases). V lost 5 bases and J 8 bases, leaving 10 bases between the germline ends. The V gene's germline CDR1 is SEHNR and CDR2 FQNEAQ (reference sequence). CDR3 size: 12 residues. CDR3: CASSTGRDEQFF. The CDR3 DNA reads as TGTGCCAGCAGCACAGGCCGGGATGAGCAGTTCTTC.

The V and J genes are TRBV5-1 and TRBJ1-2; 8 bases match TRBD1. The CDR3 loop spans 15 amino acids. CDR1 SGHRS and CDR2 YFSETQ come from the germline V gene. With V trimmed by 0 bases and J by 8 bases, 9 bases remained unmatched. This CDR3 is CASSLASDRVGGYTF. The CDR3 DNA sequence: TGCGCCAGCAGCTTGGCCTCGGACAGGGTAGGCGGCTACACCTTC.

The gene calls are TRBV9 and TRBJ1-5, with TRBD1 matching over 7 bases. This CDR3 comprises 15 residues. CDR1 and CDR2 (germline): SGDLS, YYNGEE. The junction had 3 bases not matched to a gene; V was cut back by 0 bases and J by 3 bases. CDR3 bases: TGTGCCAGCAGCGTAGGACAGGGCTTCAATCAGCCCCAGCATTTT. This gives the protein CASSVGQGFNQPQHF.

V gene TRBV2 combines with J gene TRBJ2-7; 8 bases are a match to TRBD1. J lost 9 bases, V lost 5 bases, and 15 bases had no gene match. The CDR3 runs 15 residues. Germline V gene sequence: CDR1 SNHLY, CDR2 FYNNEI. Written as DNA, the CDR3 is TGTGCCAGCAGTTCACCGGGGACAGGTCTACCGGCGCAGTACTTC. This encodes CASSSPGTGLPAQYF.

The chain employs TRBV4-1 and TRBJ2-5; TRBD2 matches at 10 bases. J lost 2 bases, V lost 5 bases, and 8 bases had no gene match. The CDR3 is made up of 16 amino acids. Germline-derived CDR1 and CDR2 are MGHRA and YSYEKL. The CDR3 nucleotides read TGCGCCAGCAGCAAAGCTAGCGGGGGTGATCAAGAGACCCAGTACTTC. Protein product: CASSKASGGDQETQYF.

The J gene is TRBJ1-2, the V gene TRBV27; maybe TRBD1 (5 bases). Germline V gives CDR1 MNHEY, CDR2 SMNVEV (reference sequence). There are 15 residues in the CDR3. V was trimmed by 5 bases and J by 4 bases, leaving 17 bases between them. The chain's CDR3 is CASSPSGGYTYGYTF. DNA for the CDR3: TGTGCCAGCAGTCCAAGCGGGGGATACACCTATGGCTACACCTTC.

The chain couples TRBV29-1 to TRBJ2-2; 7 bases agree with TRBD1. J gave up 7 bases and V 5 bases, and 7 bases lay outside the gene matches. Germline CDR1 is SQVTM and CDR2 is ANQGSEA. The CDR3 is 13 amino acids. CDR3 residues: CSVQRGRGGELFF. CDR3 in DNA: TGCAGCGTTCAAAGGGGGCGAGGCGGGGAGCTGTTTTTT.

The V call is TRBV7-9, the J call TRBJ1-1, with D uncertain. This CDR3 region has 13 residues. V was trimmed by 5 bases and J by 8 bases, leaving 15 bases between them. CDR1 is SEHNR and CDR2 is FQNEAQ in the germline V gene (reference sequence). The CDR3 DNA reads TGTGCCAGCAGCGTCCCGCTCTCACGGGAAGCTTTCTTT. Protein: CASSVPLSREAFF.

This chain's CDR3 is CASLGAGLQETQYF. CDR3 nucleotides: TGTGCCAGCCTTGGGGCGGGGCTCCAAGAGACCCAGTACTTC. The chain is built from TRBV2 and TRBJ2-5, with D maybe TRBD2 (6 bases). V dropped 8 bases and J dropped 1 base, with 14 bases sitting between them. This CDR3 region has 14 residues. Germline V gene data show CDR1 as SNHLY and CDR2 as FYNNEI. Combining the CDR3 with reference TRBV2 and TRBJ2-5 gives the whole variable domain EPEVTQTPSHQVTQMGQEVILRCVPISNHLYFYWYRQILGQKVEFLVSFYNNEISEKSEIFDDQFSVERPDGSNFTLKIRSTKLEDSAMYFCASLGAGLQETQYFGPGTRLLVL.

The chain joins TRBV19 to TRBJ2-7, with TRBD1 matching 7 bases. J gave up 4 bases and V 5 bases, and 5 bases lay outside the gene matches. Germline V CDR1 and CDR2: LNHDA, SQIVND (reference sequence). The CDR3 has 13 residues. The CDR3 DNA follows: TGTGCCAGTAGTCCGGGACAGTTTTACGAGCAGTACTTC. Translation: CASSPGQFYEQYF.